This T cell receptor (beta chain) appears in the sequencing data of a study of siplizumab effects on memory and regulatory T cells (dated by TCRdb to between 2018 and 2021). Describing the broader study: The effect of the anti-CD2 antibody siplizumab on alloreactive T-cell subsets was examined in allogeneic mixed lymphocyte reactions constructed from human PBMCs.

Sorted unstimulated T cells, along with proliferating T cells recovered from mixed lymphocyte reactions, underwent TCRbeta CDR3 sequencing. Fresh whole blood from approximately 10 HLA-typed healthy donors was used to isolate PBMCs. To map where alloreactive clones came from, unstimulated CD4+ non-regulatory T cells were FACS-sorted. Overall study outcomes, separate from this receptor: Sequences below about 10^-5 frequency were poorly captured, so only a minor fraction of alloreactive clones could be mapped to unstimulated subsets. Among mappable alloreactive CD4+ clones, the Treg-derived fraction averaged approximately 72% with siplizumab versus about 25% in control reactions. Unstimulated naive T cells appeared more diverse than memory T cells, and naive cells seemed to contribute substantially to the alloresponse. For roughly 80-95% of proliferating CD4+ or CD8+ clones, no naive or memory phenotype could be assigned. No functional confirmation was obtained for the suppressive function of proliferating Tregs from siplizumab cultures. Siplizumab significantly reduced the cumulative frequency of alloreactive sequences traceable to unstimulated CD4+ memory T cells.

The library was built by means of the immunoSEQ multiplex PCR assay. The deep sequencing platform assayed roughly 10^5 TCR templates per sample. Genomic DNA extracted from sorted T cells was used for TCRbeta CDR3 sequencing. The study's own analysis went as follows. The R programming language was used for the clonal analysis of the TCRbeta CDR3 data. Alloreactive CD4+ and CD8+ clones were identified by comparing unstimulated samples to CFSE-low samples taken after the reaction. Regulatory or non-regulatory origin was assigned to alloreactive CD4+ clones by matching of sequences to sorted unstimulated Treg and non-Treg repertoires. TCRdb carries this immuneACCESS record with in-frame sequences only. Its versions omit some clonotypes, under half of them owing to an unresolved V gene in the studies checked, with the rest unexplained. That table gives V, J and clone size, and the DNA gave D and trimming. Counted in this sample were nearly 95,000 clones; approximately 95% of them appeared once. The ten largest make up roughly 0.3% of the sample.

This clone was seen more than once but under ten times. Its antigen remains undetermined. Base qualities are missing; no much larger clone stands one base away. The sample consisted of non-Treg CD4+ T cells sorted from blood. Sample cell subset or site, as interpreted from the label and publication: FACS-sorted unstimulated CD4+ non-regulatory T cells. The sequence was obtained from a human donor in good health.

The DNA reads as follows: TGTGCCAGCAGCGAGCTCGGGGGGCGAGCTTTCTTT. The encoded protein is CASSELGGRAFF. The chain employs TRBV14 and TRBJ1-1; the D region possibly corresponds to TRBD1 (6 bases align). Between the V and J ends, shortened by 5 bases and 10 bases respectively, the junction contains 14 bases. CDR1 and CDR2 were assigned from the germline V gene as SGHDN and FVKESK. Including cysteine and phenylalanine, the CDR3 has 12 amino acids. The kept DNA is CDR3 alone, 36 bases in frame from the first base.